This passage covers 6 T cell receptor beta chains from one sample sequenced in a study of cytomegalovirus exposure and HLA in healthy donors. The PCR had 60 Vbeta and 13 Jbeta primers. Sequencing was performed with immunoSEQ multiplex PCR; in TCRdb, only in-frame clones are kept and a portion is missing. There are fewer than 150,000 clones in the sample, with just under 2% held by the top ten. The source material was PBMCs. The receptors stem from an older woman in good health and CMV-seronegative.

This chain links TRBV11-1 with TRBJ1-6; 9 nucleotides align to TRBD1. With 3 bases clipped from V and 8 bases from J, the junction kept 8 bases outside the gene matches. This CDR3 has 16 amino acids. Looked up from germline, CDR1 is SGHAT and CDR2 is FQDESV (reference sequence). CDR3 nucleotide sequence: TGTGCCAGCAGCTTTCGGCAGACAGGGGGTCATTCACCCCTCCACTTT. This translates into CASSFRQTGGHSPLHF.

This sequence joins TRBV4-1 and TRBJ2-1; 9 positions agree with TRBD2. After removal of 1 base from V and 9 bases from J, the junction contained 7 bases not matched to a gene. The CDR3 is 15 amino acids. The germline V gene has CDR1 MGHRA and CDR2 YSYEKL. The CDR3 region is CASSQGLAGSGEQFF. The CDR3 DNA reads TGCGCCAGCAGCCAAGGGCTAGCGGGATCCGGTGAGCAGTTCTTC.

This rearrangement joins TRBV10-3 to TRBJ2-7; 14 bases agree with TRBD2. Germline CDR1 is ENHRY and CDR2 is SYGVKD. CDR3 size: 13 residues. The V gene end was trimmed by 8 bases and the J gene end by 4 bases; junction bases not matched to a gene: 1. CDR3 in amino acids: CAIGTSGSYEQYF. CDR3 nucleotide sequence: TGTGCCATCGGGACTAGCGGGAGTTACGAGCAGTACTTC.

This chain links TRBV19 with TRBJ1-1; no reliable D call. V shed 1 base and J shed 6 bases, with 15 bases lying between them. The CDR3 extends over 15 amino acids. Germline CDR1 and CDR2: LNHDA and SQIVND (reference sequence). CDR3 sequence: CASSIVGRSSSEAFF. The DNA for the CDR3 is TGTGCCAGTAGTATAGTGGGCAGGTCGTCCTCTGAAGCTTTCTTT.

The CDR3 is CASSYSGDSYNSPLHF. The CDR3 DNA is TGTGCCAGCAGTTACTCCGGTGACAGTTATAATTCACCCCTCCACTTT. The chain is built from TRBV6-5 and TRBJ1-6; a possible D gene is TRBD1 (5 bases). V lost 0 bases, J lost 4 bases, and 10 bases lay in between. Per the germline V gene, CDR1 is MNHEY and CDR2 is SVGAGI. CDR3 length: 16 residues.

The chain is built from TRBV18 and TRBJ2-7; D gene uncertain. Trimming shortened V by 2 bases and J by 7 bases, and 12 bases separated the two germline ends. The CDR3 extends over 13 amino acids. Germline V lookup: CDR1 KGHSH, CDR2 LQKENI. Written as DNA, the CDR3 is TGTGCCAGCTCACCAGGAGAGAGCAAGGAGCAGTACTTC. Translation: CASSPGESKEQYF.